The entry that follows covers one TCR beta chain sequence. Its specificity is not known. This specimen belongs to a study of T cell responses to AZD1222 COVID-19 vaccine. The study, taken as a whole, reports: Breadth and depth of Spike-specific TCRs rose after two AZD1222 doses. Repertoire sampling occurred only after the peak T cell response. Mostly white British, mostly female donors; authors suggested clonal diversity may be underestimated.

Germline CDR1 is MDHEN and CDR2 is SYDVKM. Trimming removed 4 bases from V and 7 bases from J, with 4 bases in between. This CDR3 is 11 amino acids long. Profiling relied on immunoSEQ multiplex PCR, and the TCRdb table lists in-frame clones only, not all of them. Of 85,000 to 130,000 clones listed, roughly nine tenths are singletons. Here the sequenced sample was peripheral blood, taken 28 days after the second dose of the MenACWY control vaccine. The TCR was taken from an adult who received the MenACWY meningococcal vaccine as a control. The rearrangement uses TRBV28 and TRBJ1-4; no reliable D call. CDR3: CASSSPEKLFF. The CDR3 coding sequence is TGTGCCAGCAGTTCCCCTGAAAAACTGTTTTTT.